The 25 T cell receptor beta chains given below trace back to one sample, sequenced in a study of patients and donors after allogeneic stem cell transplantation. TCRdb ran MiXCR on the RT-PCR reads and lists one entry per CDR3 protein. The sample includes about 200,000 distinct CDR3 sequences, less than 45% seen only once; the top ten take approximately 30%. Sequences were obtained from blood, either unsorted or a sorted T cell fraction (not recorded which). These receptors were obtained from a human donor who was either an allogeneic HSCT recipient or a stem cell or donor lymphocyte infusion donor (not recorded which). It is not recorded whose cells these are; they may come from a transplant donor.

This chain links TRBV29-1 with TRBJ1-2; a possible D gene is TRBD1 (5 bases). There are 13 residues in the CDR3. The V gene lost 6 bases and the J gene lost 4 bases, with 15 bases spanning the gap. Germline CDR1 reads SQVTM; CDR2 reads ANQGSEA. CDR3 DNA sequence: TGCAGCGTGACAGCCGACAGCGCCTATGGCTACACCTTC. Protein: CSVTADSAYGYTF.

This clonotype was counted many times. The chain uses TRBV12-3 or TRBV12-4 and TRBJ1-5, with 8 bases that match TRBD1. With V trimmed by 4 bases and J by 4 bases, 3 bases remained unmatched. The CDR3 is 14 amino acids. As DNA, the CDR3 is TGTGCCAGCAGTTCCGGACAGGGTAATCAGCCCCAGCATTTT. The encoded protein is CASSSGQGNQPQHF.

A few counts support this clonotype. This sequence joins TRBV9 and TRBJ2-7; 13 bases align to TRBD2. CDR3 size: 15 residues. The germline V gene has CDR1 SGDLS and CDR2 YYNGEE. J lost 5 bases, V lost 3 bases, and 5 bases had no gene match. This chain's CDR3 is CASSAGLAGVHEQYF. CDR3 DNA sequence: TGTGCCAGCAGCGCAGGACTAGCGGGAGTCCACGAGCAGTACTTC.

The chain employs TRBV9 and TRBJ1-5; D might be TRBD1 (5 bases). This CDR3 region has 14 residues. V was shortened by 4 bases and J by 7 bases, with 15 bases between the two germline ends. Germline V CDR1 and CDR2: SGDLS, YYNGEE. The CDR3 sequence: CASSQDSRGQPQHF. For the CDR3, the DNA is TGTGCCAGCAGCCAAGACAGTCGGGGCCAGCCCCAGCATTTT.

This clonotype has more than one count but fewer than ten. The chain combines TRBV15 with TRBJ1-3; D uncertain. The CDR3 is made up of 15 amino acids. V was clipped by 0 bases and J by 2 bases, with 8 bases between them. The germline V gene encodes CDR1 LNHNV and CDR2 YYDKDF (reference sequence). For the CDR3, the DNA is TGTGCCACCAGCAGAGAGGGGTCGGCTGGAAACACCATATATTTT. The encoded protein is CATSREGSAGNTIYF.

The chain links TRBV29-1 to TRBJ2-6; D gene unclear. Trimming pared 4 bases from V and 2 bases from J, leaving 6 bases between. The CDR3 has 13 residues. Per the germline V gene, CDR1 is SQVTM and CDR2 is ANQGSEA. This CDR3 is CSVVAAGANVLTF. As DNA, the CDR3 is TGCAGCGTTGTGGCAGCTGGGGCCAACGTCCTGACTTTC.

The chain has TRBV9 and TRBJ2-1; 11 nucleotides match TRBD2. CDR3 length equals 17 residues. CDR1 SGDLS and CDR2 YYNGEE come from the germline V gene. Trimming took 2 bases from V and 0 from J; bases not matched to a gene: 4. The CDR3 here is CASSVGLAVSSYNEQFF. The CDR3 nucleotides read TGTGCCAGCAGCGTGGGACTAGCGGTTAGCTCCTACAATGAGCAGTTCTTC.

This rearrangement joins TRBV13 to TRBJ2-2, with 13 nucleotides matching TRBD2. The CDR3 is made up of 18 amino acids. Germline V gives CDR1 PRHDT, CDR2 FYEKMQ (reference sequence). Trimming removed 5 bases from V and 7 bases from J; junction bases left unmatched: 13. Here the CDR3 DNA reads TGTGCCAGCAGCCAGCCCGGGACTAGCGGGATGAAGTTCGGGGAGCTGTTTTTT. Amino acids: CASSQPGTSGMKFGELFF.

The chain couples TRBV7-9 to TRBJ1-1; 8 bases map to TRBD1. The CDR3 contains 13 residues. V dropped 0 bases and J dropped 7; count of bases not matched to a gene: 1. From germline, CDR1 is SEHNR and CDR2 FQNEAQ (reference sequence). The CDR3 loop is CASSLAGQGEAFF. The CDR3 DNA reads as TGTGCCAGCAGCTTAGCTGGACAGGGTGAAGCTTTCTTT.

The genes are TRBV7-8 and TRBJ2-3, with 9 nucleotides matching TRBD2. V lost 5 bases, J lost 7 bases, and 16 bases stayed unmatched. The CDR3 covers 17 residues. Per the germline V gene, CDR1 is SGHVS and CDR2 is FQNEAQ. As DNA, the CDR3 is TGTGCCAGCAGCGCAAGGGGGGGACTAGCCTTTGAGAATACGCAGTATTTT. It codes for CASSARGGLAFENTQYF.

V gene TRBV9 combines with J gene TRBJ2-3, with TRBD2 matching over 8 bases. The CDR3 is made up of 14 amino acids. Germline V gene sequence: CDR1 SGDLS, CDR2 YYNGEE. Trimming at V came to 2 bases and at J to 5 bases, leaving 4 bases not matched to a gene. This CDR3 is CASSVVTSEDTQYF. The CDR3 coding sequence is TGTGCCAGCAGCGTTGTGACTAGCGAAGATACGCAGTATTTT.

J is TRBJ1-2 and V is TRBV10-3, with 7 bases identical to TRBD1. This CDR3 comprises 16 residues. V lost 8 bases, J lost 4 bases, and 16 bases stayed unmatched. Germline loops: CDR1 ENHRY, CDR2 SYGVKD. The CDR3 DNA follows: TGTGCCATCCGCTCCCTTTCGACAGGGCCTACCTATGGCTACACCTTC. It is translated as CAIRSLSTGPTYGYTF.

The chain combines TRBV18 with TRBJ1-1, with D perhaps TRBD1 (5 bases). The CDR3 covers 13 residues. The germline gives CDR1 KGHSH, CDR2 LQKENI. V lost 2 bases to trimming and J lost 3 bases, with 7 bases between them. The CDR3 DNA reads as TGTGCCAGCTCACCAGGGGCCGACACTGAAGCTTTCTTT. Translation gives CASSPGADTEAFF. Together with reference TRBV18 and TRBJ1-1, the CDR3 gives the full variable domain: NAGVMQNPRHLVRRRGQEARLRCSPMKGHSHVYWYRQLPEEGLKFMVYLQKENIIDESGMPKERFSAEFPKEGPSILRIQQVVRGDSAAYFCASSPGADTEAFFGQGTRLTVV.

This clonotype was seen repeatedly, ten times or more. The J gene is TRBJ1-2, the V gene TRBV12-3 or TRBV12-4; D is unresolved. V was shortened by 5 bases and J by 8 bases, with 15 bases between the two germline ends. The CDR3 extends over 13 amino acids. Here the CDR3 DNA reads TGTGCCAGCAGTACACCAGGTGCCCGAGGCTACACCTTC. This encodes CASSTPGARGYTF.

This clonotype was detected a few times. The chain recombines TRBV4-3 with TRBJ2-7; 11 nucleotides agree with TRBD2. This CDR3 contains 16 residues. Germline V CDR1 and CDR2: LGHNA, YSLEER. Germline trimming cut 3 bases from V and 6 bases from J; bases unmatched to any gene: 10. Here the CDR3 DNA reads TGCGCCAGCAGCCAGGAGATTAGCGGGAGGGCAATCGAGCAGTACTTC. This codes for CASSQEISGRAIEQYF.

This chain joins TRBV27 and TRBJ2-7; D may correspond to TRBD1 or TRBD2 (5 bases each). The CDR3 totals 15 residues. Trimming cost V 2 bases and J 7 bases, with 18 bases left between them. CDR1 MNHEY and CDR2 SMNVEV come from the germline V gene (reference sequence). CDR3 residues: CASSLNLAGAGEQYF. The CDR3, as DNA: TGTGCCAGCAGTTTAAACCTAGCTGGGGCCGGGGAGCAGTACTTC.

This clonotype was observed a few times. The CDR3 DNA follows: TGTGCCAGCAGCCAAGAATTACCTATGAACACTGAAGCTTTCTTT. Its translation: CASSQELPMNTEAFF. The J gene is TRBJ1-1, the V gene TRBV14, with no clear D. From germline, CDR1 is SGHDN and CDR2 FVKESK. Trimming cost V 0 bases and J 0 bases, with 8 bases left between them. CDR3 length: 15 amino acids.

There are many counts of this clonotype. The V gene is TRBV10-3, the J gene TRBJ1-1; a possible D gene is TRBD1 (6 bases). This CDR3 region has 12 residues. Trimming pared 10 bases from V and 0 bases from J, leaving 9 bases between. Germline V gene data show CDR1 as ENHRY and CDR2 as SYGVKD. The CDR3 DNA is TGTGCCACCGGGACATTGAACACTGAAGCTTTCTTT. Translating gives CATGTLNTEAFF.

A few counts support this clonotype. The V call is TRBV18, the J call TRBJ1-3, with 7 bases identical to TRBD1. The CDR3 covers 15 residues. V was clipped by 5 bases and J by 0 bases; unmatched bases: 4. The germline gives CDR1 KGHSH, CDR2 LQKENI. The CDR3 region is CASSAGQHSGNTIYF. The DNA for the CDR3 is TGTGCCAGCTCAGCGGGACAGCACTCTGGAAACACCATATATTTT.

This chain uses TRBV29-1 with TRBJ2-2; D ambiguous. The CDR3 sequence is 12 residues long. The germline V and J ends were trimmed by 5 bases and 5 bases, with 9 bases remaining between them. Germline loops: CDR1 SQVTM, CDR2 ANQGSEA. The CDR3 DNA reads as TGCAGCGTTTATGCCTTAACCGGGGAGCTGTTTTTT. Its protein is CSVYALTGELFF.

This chain links TRBV2 with TRBJ2-3; 9 nucleotides match TRBD1. Per germline, CDR1 SNHLY and CDR2 FYNNEI. The CDR3 covers 15 residues. The J segment lost 3 bases and the V segment lost 6 bases, leaving 7 bases of the junction unmatched. In DNA, the CDR3 is TGTGCCAGCAGCCCGGGACAGGGTAGTACAGATACGCAGTATTTT. Protein product: CASSPGQGSTDTQYF.

In this sample, this clonotype turned up a few times. This rearrangement joins TRBV12-3 or TRBV12-4 to TRBJ1-5; 7 nucleotides line up with TRBD1. V was clipped by 6 bases and J by 0 bases; unmatched bases: 11. CDR3 length: 17 amino acids. The CDR3 DNA sequence: TGTGCCAGCAGGACCCACAGGGGCCCGCATAGCAATCAGCCCCAGCATTTT. This encodes CASRTHRGPHSNQPQHF.

This sequence joins TRBV12-3 or TRBV12-4 and TRBJ1-1; 7 bases match TRBD1. J lost 1 base, V lost 3 bases, and 5 bases had no gene match. CDR3 length equals 15 residues. The CDR3 region is CASSFGDRKNTEAFF. The CDR3 DNA is TGTGCCAGCAGTTTTGGGGACAGAAAGAACACTGAAGCTTTCTTT.

This sequence joins TRBV7-6 and TRBJ2-1; 9 bases map to TRBD2. Trimming took 5 bases from V and 10 from J; bases not matched to a gene: 6. CDR3 size: 13 residues. CDR1 and CDR2 (germline): SGHVS, FNYEAQ. The CDR3 region has the DNA TGTGCCAGCAGCGCTCTTCTAGCGGGAGAGCAGTTCTTC. Its translation: CASSALLAGEQFF.

This clonotype was picked up a small number of times. The V and J genes are TRBV20-1 and TRBJ1-1; 7 nucleotides match TRBD1. V gave up 2 bases and J gave up 1 base; unmatched junction bases: 4. The CDR3 spans 14 residues. Looked up from germline, CDR1 is DFQATT and CDR2 is SNEGSKA (reference sequence). This CDR3 reads CSARRGQSNTEAFF. The CDR3 DNA is TGCAGTGCTAGACGGGGACAGTCGAACACTGAAGCTTTCTTT.